A single sample gave rise to the 2 T cell receptor beta chains below, sequenced in a study of OX40 agonist ivuxolimab in advanced cancers. Only in-frame clones appear in the TCRdb table, and some are missing; sequencing was by immunoSEQ multiplex PCR. This sample has approximately 100,000 clones; about 85% occur once, and the top ten carry 3.5% to 4%. The sequencing here drew on CD4+ or CD8+ T cells sorted from blood, taken in a trial of the OX40 agonist ivuxolimab. The origin of the receptors is an adult with an advanced solid tumor such as melanoma, head and neck, liver or kidney cancer.

V and J are TRBV27 and TRBJ2-1; a weak D match, TRBD2 (5 bases). The CDR3 is made up of 16 amino acids. Germline assignment: CDR1 MNHEY and CDR2 SMNVEV (reference sequence). V was pared by 3 bases and J by 8 bases, with 20 bases between. CDR3 protein: CASSLVRREKWDEQFF. The CDR3 nucleotides read TGTGCCAGCAGTTTGGTGCGACGGGAAAAATGGGATGAGCAGTTCTTC.

The genes are TRBV19 and TRBJ1-1, with TRBD1 matching 7 bases. The CDR3 sequence is 15 residues long. After removal of 2 bases from V and 4 bases from J, the junction contained 7 bases not matched to a gene. Germline loops: CDR1 LNHDA, CDR2 SQIVND (reference sequence). The CDR3 DNA reads as TGTGCCAGTAGTATAACAGGGGCGGCGACCACTGAAGCTTTCTTT. It translates to CASSITGAATTEAFF.